Below are 29 T cell receptor beta chains sequenced from a single sample in a study of regulatory T cells in long-lasting Graves disease. Time point: newly diagnosed GD, antithyroid drugs for less than 3 months. From RNA extracted from PBMCs, the TCR library was made. iRepertoire HTBI primers and Arm-PCR of CDR3 regions built TCR beta libraries. TCRdb reanalysed the multiplex PCR reads using MiXCR and keeps one entry per CDR3 protein. The sample yields roughly 500,000 distinct CDR3 sequences, about 15% seen once. Another study also made use of these data, one on T cells in Graves' hyperthyroidism and ophthalmopathy.

The specimen comprised peripheral blood mononuclear cells (PBMCs), sampled at new diagnosis, from a patient treated with antithyroid drugs. The origin of the receptors is a woman in her forties or fifties with Graves disease.

J is TRBJ1-6 and V is TRBV27, with TRBD1 as a possible D gene (5 bases). This CDR3 region has 15 residues. The V gene lost 7 bases and the J gene lost 6 bases, with 16 bases spanning the gap. Germline loops: CDR1 MNHEY, CDR2 SMNVEV (reference sequence). This CDR3 reads CASNLDGAVNSPLHF. Here the CDR3 DNA reads TGTGCCAGCAACTTGGATGGGGCGGTTAATTCACCCCTCCACTTT.

The chain links TRBV10-1 to TRBJ2-1, with 8 bases fitting TRBD2. In germline, CDR1 is WNHNN, CDR2 SYGVQD (reference sequence). This CDR3 has 18 amino acids. The V segment lost 2 bases and the J segment 3 bases; nucleotides outside the gene matches: 12. The CDR3 reads CASSEPGGPFHGYNEQFF. DNA for the CDR3: TGCGCCAGCAGTGAGCCGGGAGGGCCTTTTCACGGCTACAATGAGCAGTTCTTC.

This clonotype has a handful of counts. The chain links TRBV18 to TRBJ2-3; TRBD2 agrees at 9 bases. Germline CDR1 is KGHSH and CDR2 is LQKENI. The V and J ends lost 3 bases and 2 bases, in that order; junction bases with no gene match: 6. The CDR3 has 16 residues. The CDR3 sequence: CASSPPLAGTTDTQYF. CDR3 sequence (DNA): TGTGCCAGCTCACCCCCTCTAGCGGGAACCACAGATACGCAGTATTTT.

In this sample, this clonotype turned up a few times. The J gene is TRBJ2-1, the V gene TRBV27; tentatively, D is TRBD2 (6 bases). This CDR3 spans 14 amino acids. Between the trimmed V and J ends, which lost 2 bases and 5 bases, there was a span of 10 bases. Germline CDR1 reads MNHEY; CDR2 reads SMNVEV (reference sequence). The CDR3 DNA reads as TGTGCCAGCAGTTTAACGGCGGGAAACAATGAGCAGTTCTTC. Its protein product is CASSLTAGNNEQFF.

There are many counts of this clonotype. V is TRBV5-1 and J is TRBJ2-5; the match to TRBD2 covers 11 bases. The CDR3 has 16 residues. Germline CDR1 is SGHRS and CDR2 is YFSETQ. J was trimmed by 2 bases and V by 3 bases; bases with no gene match: 6. For the CDR3, the DNA is TGCGCCAGCAGCTCCCGGGGACTAGCGGCTCAAGAGACCCAGTACTTC. It yields the protein CASSSRGLAAQETQYF.

This chain's CDR3 is CASTPPGANQETQYF. The CDR3, as DNA: TGTGCCAGCACCCCGCCGGGGGCCAACCAAGAGACCCAGTACTTC. The chain joins TRBV6-1 to TRBJ2-5; D may match TRBD1 or TRBD2 (6 bases each). The germline V gene encodes CDR1 MNHNS and CDR2 SASEGT. The CDR3 is 15 amino acids. Trimming removed 7 bases at V and 0 bases at J, with 15 bases between.

This clonotype was detected many times. The chain uses TRBV12-3 or TRBV12-4 and TRBJ2-1; D possibly uses TRBD1 or TRBD2 (5 bases each). The CDR3 length is 12 residues. Trimming pared 6 bases from V and 9 bases from J, leaving 12 bases between. CDR3 sequence reads: CASRGPNSEQFF. CDR3 nucleotide sequence: TGTGCCAGCAGGGGACCTAATAGTGAGCAGTTCTTC.

This sequence joins TRBV7-2 and TRBJ1-5; D gene unclear. The CDR3 loop spans 15 amino acids. V was trimmed by 1 base and J by 0 bases, leaving 7 bases between them. Germline V gene sequence: CDR1 SGHTA, CDR2 FQGNSA. The CDR3 spells CASSLEGSSNQPQHF. CDR3 DNA: TGTGCCAGCAGCTTAGAAGGGAGTAGCAATCAGCCCCAGCATTTT.

The CDR3 sequence is CASSESPGQGKETQYF. Here the CDR3 DNA reads TGTGCCAGCAGTGAAAGTCCCGGACAGGGGAAAGAGACCCAGTACTTC. The rearrangement uses TRBV25-1 and TRBJ2-5; the match to TRBD1 covers 9 bases. Germline trimming cut 2 bases from V and 3 bases from J; bases unmatched to any gene: 7. Germline V lookup: CDR1 MGHDK, CDR2 SYGVNS. This CDR3 is built from 16 residues.

Ten or more counts support this clonotype. This chain links TRBV20-1 with TRBJ2-4; 8 positions match TRBD1. The junction had 4 bases not matched to a gene; V was cut back by 0 bases and J by 0 bases. The germline gives CDR1 DFQATT, CDR2 SNEGSKA (reference sequence). The CDR3 has 16 residues. CDR3 in amino acids: CSARETGALAKNIQYF. CDR3 coding DNA: TGCAGTGCTAGAGAGACAGGGGCACTAGCCAAAAACATTCAGTACTTC.

This clonotype was found many times. The chain carries TRBV12-3 or TRBV12-4 and TRBJ1-1, with 7 bases identical to TRBD1. V trimming: 7 bases; J trimming: 1 base; junction bases outside the gene matches: 6. The CDR3 sequence is 14 residues long. CDR3 sequence (DNA): TGTGCCAGCACCCGGACAGGAGCGAACACTGAAGCTTTCTTT. Amino acids: CASTRTGANTEAFF.

This chain connects TRBV25-1 to TRBJ1-1; 9 nucleotides match TRBD1. CDR3 length equals 15 residues. J lost 4 bases, V lost 5 bases, and 8 bases had no gene match. Germline CDR1 and CDR2: MGHDK and SYGVNS. The CDR3 loop is CASSPMDRGGTEAFF. The CDR3 DNA sequence: TGTGCCAGCAGTCCCATGGACAGGGGTGGCACTGAAGCTTTCTTT. The whole variable domain, remainder taken from reference TRBV25-1 and TRBJ1-1, is EADIYQTPRYLVIGTGKKITLECSQTMGHDKMYWYQQDPGMELHLIHYSYGVNSTEKGDLSSESTVSRIRTEHFPLTLESARPSHTSQYLCASSPMDRGGTEAFFGQGTRLTVV.

The rearrangement uses TRBV5-1 and TRBJ2-5; TRBD2 matches at 10 bases. Trimming removed 0 bases from V and 2 bases from J; junction bases left unmatched: 10. Germline CDR1 reads SGHRS; CDR2 reads YFSETQ. The CDR3 length is 18 residues. The CDR3 DNA is TGCGCCAGCAGCTTGGCCCCCAGCGGGAGGGTCCGACAAGAGACCCAGTACTTC. Its translation: CASSLAPSGRVRQETQYF.

At least ten counts were recorded for this clonotype. The chain has TRBV18 and TRBJ1-2; D remains unclear. This CDR3 contains 15 residues. Trimming took 2 bases from V and 0 from J, leaving 10 bases between them. Germline V gene lookup returns CDR1 KGHSH and CDR2 LQKENI. Here the CDR3 DNA reads TGTGCCAGCTCACCAAATCCGGGAGCTAACTATGGCTACACCTTC. Its protein is CASSPNPGANYGYTF. Filled out from reference TRBV18 and TRBJ1-2, the complete variable domain reads NAGVMQNPRHLVRRRGQEARLRCSPMKGHSHVYWYRQLPEEGLKFMVYLQKENIIDESGMPKERFSAEFPKEGPSILRIQQVVRGDSAAYFCASSPNPGANYGYTFGSGTRLTVV.

Note on this clonotype: A much more abundant neighbour one base away suggests this may be a read error. The chain's CDR3 is CASRTGLAGYNEQFF. The CDR3 nucleotides read TGTGCCAGCAGAACGGGACTAGCGGGATACAATGAGCAGTTCTTC. The chain employs TRBV12-3 or TRBV12-4 and TRBJ2-1; 13 bases line up with TRBD2. V lost 6 bases to trimming and J lost 4 bases; unmatched junction nucleotides: 3. There are 15 residues in the CDR3.

CDR3 sequence reads: CASRIRQGYLYGYTF. In nucleotides, the CDR3 is TGTGCCAGCAGGATACGACAGGGCTACCTCTATGGCTACACCTTC. J is TRBJ1-2 and V is TRBV6-2 or TRBV6-3, with TRBD1 matching over 7 bases. Germline CDR1 reads MNHEY; CDR2 reads SVGEGT. The V gene end was trimmed by 6 bases and the J gene end by 4 bases; junction bases not matched to a gene: 11. CDR3 size: 15 residues.

This clonotype occurred many times. The chain carries TRBV28 and TRBJ2-1, with 8 bases lining up with TRBD2. J gave up 9 bases and V 1 base, and 8 bases lay outside the gene matches. Germline loops: CDR1 MDHEN, CDR2 SYDVKM. The CDR3 extends over 15 amino acids. The CDR3 DNA follows: TGTGCCAGCAGTTTATCGGAAAGCGGGAGAGGTGAGCAGTTCTTC. Translation gives CASSLSESGRGEQFF. The full variable domain, rest sourced from reference TRBV28 and TRBJ2-1, is DVKVTQSSRYLVKRTGEKVFLECVQDMDHENMFWYRQDPGLGLRLIYFSYDVKMKEKGDIPEGYSVSREKKERFSLILESASTNQTSMYLCASSLSESGRGEQFFGPGTRLTVL.

J is TRBJ2-7 and V is TRBV4-1; D might be TRBD2 (5 bases). V was clipped by 1 base and J by 3 bases, with 16 bases between them. The CDR3 contains 16 residues. Per the germline V gene, CDR1 is MGHRA and CDR2 is YSYEKL. The CDR3 sequence is CASSQVAVRADYEQYF. Written as DNA, the CDR3 is TGCGCCAGCAGCCAAGTGGCCGTGAGGGCCGACTACGAGCAGTACTTC.

The rearrangement joins TRBV4-1 to TRBJ1-2, with D perhaps matching TRBD1 (5 bases). The germline gives CDR1 MGHRA, CDR2 YSYEKL. This CDR3 has 15 amino acids. Trimming stripped 2 bases from V and 2 bases from J, with 12 bases between. The CDR3 sequence is CASSQPGRANYGYTF. In nucleotides, the CDR3 is TGCGCCAGCAGCCAACCGGGACGGGCGAACTATGGCTACACCTTC.

This clonotype was found many times. The chain is built from TRBV11-2 and TRBJ2-7, with 7 bases lining up with TRBD1. CDR1 and CDR2 from the germline V gene are SGHAT and FQNNGV. The CDR3 is made up of 15 amino acids. Unmatched junction bases numbered 8, after V lost 4 bases and J lost 2 bases. CDR3 amino acids: CASSSRPGQPYEQYF. CDR3 sequence (DNA): TGTGCCAGCAGCTCAAGACCGGGACAGCCCTACGAGCAGTACTTC.

This clonotype was picked up many times. The chain recombines TRBV24-1 with TRBJ2-5; 8 bases match TRBD1. The length of the CDR3 is 14 residues. Germline lookup yields CDR1 KGHDR and CDR2 SFDVKD. V was clipped by 4 bases and J by 2 bases; unmatched bases: 2. CDR3 region: CATSDRDRQETQYF. In DNA form, the CDR3 reads TGTGCCACCAGTGACCGGGACAGGCAAGAGACCCAGTACTTC.

The table lists this clonotype with many counts. The rearrangement joins TRBV7-3 to TRBJ2-1, with D tentatively TRBD1 (5 bases). Germline CDR1 reads SGHTA; CDR2 reads FQGTGA. V shed 1 base and J shed 1 base, with 14 bases lying between them. This CDR3 region has 17 residues. The CDR3 DNA reads as TGTGCCAGCAGCTTAAATCCTCCCCCAGGGTCCTACAATGAGCAGTTCTTC. Protein product: CASSLNPPPGSYNEQFF.

This clonotype has ten or more counts. The chain links TRBV5-1 to TRBJ2-6; TRBD1 matches at 7 bases. Trimming at V came to 1 base and at J to 4 bases, leaving 8 bases not matched to a gene. This CDR3 has 17 amino acids. Germline V gene lookup returns CDR1 SGHRS and CDR2 YFSETQ. The CDR3, as DNA: TGCGCCAGCAGCTTGAGCGAGGGGGCGAACGGGGCCAACGTCCTGACTTTC. Residues: CASSLSEGANGANVLTF.

This clonotype was picked up many times. The chain links TRBV6-6 to TRBJ1-2, with D uncertain. Germline CDR1 is MNHNY and CDR2 is SVGAGI (reference sequence). The CDR3 sequence is 13 residues long. Between the trimmed V and J ends, which lost 0 bases and 0 bases, there was a span of 2 bases. The CDR3 loop is CASSYSANYGYTF. The CDR3 bases are TGTGCCAGCAGTTACTCGGCTAACTATGGCTACACCTTC.

There are a few counts of this clonotype. The chain is built from TRBV6-1 and TRBJ2-7, with D possibly matching TRBD2 (6 bases). Trimming removed 6 bases at V and 4 bases at J, with 13 bases between. CDR1 and CDR2 from the germline V gene are MNHNS and SASEGT. The CDR3 length is 13 residues. CDR3 DNA: TGTGCCAGCAGCAATCGCGGGGATTACGAGCAGTACTTC. This encodes CASSNRGDYEQYF.

This clonotype was found many times. V and J are TRBV7-3 and TRBJ2-3, with 8 bases fitting TRBD2. This CDR3 spans 15 amino acids. In germline, CDR1 is SGHTA, CDR2 FQGTGA. J lost 4 bases, V lost 4 bases, and 7 bases had no gene match. As DNA, the CDR3 is TGTGCCAGCAGCTGGACGGGACTAGTGTCAGATACGCAGTATTTT. Translated, it gives CASSWTGLVSDTQYF. Filled out from reference TRBV7-3 and TRBJ2-3, the complete variable domain reads GAGVSQTPSNKVTEKGKYVELRCDPISGHTALYWYRQSLGQGPEFLIYFQGTGAADDSGLPNDRFFAVRPEGSVSTLKIQRTERGDSAVYLCASSWTGLVSDTQYFGPGTRLTVL.

This clonotype came up many times. The chain is built from TRBV19 and TRBJ1-2, with 7 nucleotides matching TRBD1. From germline, CDR1 is LNHDA and CDR2 SQIVND (reference sequence). Trimming removed 4 bases from V and 0 bases from J; junction bases left unmatched: 5. The CDR3 runs 15 residues. CDR3 sequence reads: CASSTRDRPNYGYTF. The CDR3 DNA is TGTGCCAGTAGTACCCGGGACAGACCTAACTATGGCTACACCTTC. Supplemented by reference TRBV19 and TRBJ1-2, the full variable domain reads DGGITQSPKYLFRKEGQNVTLSCEQNLNHDAMYWYRQDPGQGLRLIYYSQIVNDFQKGDIAEGYSVSREKKESFPLTVTSAQKNPTAFYLCASSTRDRPNYGYTFGSGTRLTVV.

In its sample, this clonotype was seen many times. The CDR3 region is CASSLDQTRDTDYEQYF. CDR3 in DNA: TGTGCCAGCAGTCTCGATCAAACCCGGGACACAGACTACGAGCAGTACTTC. This chain joins TRBV28 and TRBJ2-7; perhaps TRBD1 as D (6 bases). Trimming cost V 5 bases and J 3 bases, with 23 bases left between them. CDR3 size: 17 residues. Germline V gene data show CDR1 as MDHEN and CDR2 as SYDVKM.

This clonotype occurred many times. The J gene is TRBJ2-1, the V gene TRBV11-2; D ambiguous. The DNA end is a closer match to TRBJ2-5, so the J assignment may be wrong. Germline loops: CDR1 SGHAT, CDR2 FQNNGV. CDR3 length equals 14 residues. The CDR3 sequence is CASSLAPGGETQYF. The CDR3 nucleotides read TGTGCCAGCAGCTTAGCCCCCGGCGGAGAGACCCAGTACTTC.